The rows below give T cell receptor beta chains drawn from one sample of a study of response to subunit inactivated influenza vaccine. MiXCR was run by TCRdb on the RT-PCR reads, yielding one entry per CDR3 protein. The sample has 500,000 to 600,000 distinct CDR3 sequences, 12% to 15% seen once; the top ten hold roughly 11%. The sequences come from PBMCs from blood, collected 12 days after vaccination. These receptors all stem from a man aged 50-60 years who received an inactivated influenza vaccine. The CDR3 runs from the conserved cysteine through the conserved F or W. The order of the fields is CDR3 protein, CDR3 DNA, J gene, V gene, D gene, clone size. A D gene is named only where the DNA matches it firmly. Size is omitted from some rows. Given values are once, few, many or a class for expanded clones.

cdr3_aa: CASRQGAGELFF; cdr3_nt: TGTGCCAGCAGACAGGGGGCCGGGGAGCTGTTTTTT; j_call: TRBJ2-2; v_call: TRBV27; d_call: TRBD1; clone_size: many
cdr3_aa: CASSSIWSLGDSYNEQFF; cdr3_nt: TGTGCCAGCAGTTCCATTTGGTCGCTCGGAGACTCCTACAATGAGCAGTTCTTC; j_call: TRBJ2-1; v_call: TRBV28; d_call: NA; clone_size: NA
cdr3_aa: CASSLAKMNTEAFF; cdr3_nt: TGCGCCAGCAGCTTGGCCAAGATGAACACTGAAGCTTTCTTT; j_call: TRBJ1-1; v_call: TRBV5-1; d_call: NA; clone_size: NA
cdr3_aa: CASSSSRTSGRATDTQYF; cdr3_nt: TGTGCCAGCAGCTCGTCCCGGACTAGCGGGAGGGCAACAGATACGCAGTATTTT; j_call: TRBJ2-3; v_call: TRBV7-6; d_call: TRBD2; clone_size: NA
cdr3_aa: CSARLGEKLFF; cdr3_nt: TGCAGTGCCAGGTTGGGTGAAAAACTGTTTTTT; j_call: TRBJ1-4; v_call: TRBV20-1; d_call: NA; clone_size: many
cdr3_aa: CASSFGFGYEQYF; cdr3_nt: TGTGCCAGCAGTTTTGGTTTCGGGTACGAGCAGTACTTC; j_call: TRBJ2-7; v_call: TRBV12-3/TRBV12-4; d_call: NA; clone_size: NA
cdr3_aa: CATSRDPTAIDEQFF; cdr3_nt: TGTGCCACCAGCAGAGATCCCACAGCGATCGATGAGCAGTTCTTC; j_call: TRBJ2-1; v_call: TRBV15; d_call: NA; clone_size: many
cdr3_aa: CASSTPIGELFF; cdr3_nt: TGTGCCAGCAGTACACCCATCGGGGAGCTGTTTTTT; j_call: TRBJ2-2; v_call: TRBV12-3/TRBV12-4; d_call: NA; clone_size: NA
cdr3_aa: CASSAGGHPPYNEQFF; cdr3_nt: TGCGCCAGCAGCGCCGGAGGGCACCCACCTTACAATGAGCAGTTCTTC; j_call: TRBJ2-1; v_call: TRBV5-1; d_call: NA; clone_size: NA
cdr3_aa: CASSYTTGPSNYGYTF; cdr3_nt: TGTGCCAGCAGTTACACGACAGGTCCCTCTAACTATGGCTACACCTTC; j_call: TRBJ1-2; v_call: TRBV12-3/TRBV12-4; d_call: NA; clone_size: NA
cdr3_aa: CASSLARGEVFGQYF; cdr3_nt: TGCGCCAGCAGCTTAGCCCGCGGAGAGGTTTTTGGGCAGTACTTC; j_call: TRBJ2-7; v_call: TRBV5-1; d_call: NA; clone_size: few
cdr3_aa: CASSIQTVAGGRGTQYF; cdr3_nt: TGTGCCAGCAGCATACAGACGGTAGCGGGGGGGAGGGGGACCCAGTACTTC; j_call: TRBJ2-5; v_call: TRBV11-2; d_call: TRBD2; clone_size: NA
cdr3_aa: CASRQGFWSPLHF; cdr3_nt: TGTGCCAGCAGACAGGGGTTTTGGTCACCCCTCCACTTT; j_call: TRBJ1-6; v_call: TRBV6-1; d_call: TRBD1; clone_size: few
cdr3_aa: CASSLPHTGELFF; cdr3_nt: TGTGCCAGCAGCTTACCCCACACCGGGGAGCTGTTTTTT; j_call: TRBJ2-2; v_call: TRBV5-6; d_call: NA; clone_size: NA
cdr3_aa: CSVVDRGFHNEQFF; cdr3_nt: TGCAGCGTTGTGGACAGGGGGTTCCACAATGAGCAGTTCTTC; j_call: TRBJ2-1; v_call: TRBV29-1; d_call: TRBD1; clone_size: few
cdr3_aa: CASSPGGRSYNEQFF; cdr3_nt: TGTGCCAGCAGTCCGGGGGGCCGGTCCTACAATGAGCAGTTCTTC; j_call: TRBJ2-1; v_call: TRBV12-3/TRBV12-4; d_call: NA; clone_size: many
cdr3_aa: CASSEEGVDSGEQYF; cdr3_nt: TGTGCCAGCAGTGAGGAGGGGGTGGACTCGGGCGAGCAGTACTTC; j_call: TRBJ2-7; v_call: TRBV25-1; d_call: NA; clone_size: NA
cdr3_aa: CASSTGTGSYEQYF; cdr3_nt: TGTGCCAGCAGTACCGGGACGGGTAGCTACGAGCAGTACTTC; j_call: TRBJ2-7; v_call: TRBV12-3/TRBV12-4; d_call: NA; clone_size: many
cdr3_aa: CSGSRTSGINEQFF; cdr3_nt: TGCAGCGGCAGCCGGACTAGCGGGATTAATGAGCAGTTCTTC; j_call: TRBJ2-1; v_call: TRBV29-1; d_call: TRBD2; clone_size: NA
cdr3_aa: CASSLSGDVYEQYF; cdr3_nt: TGCGCCAGCAGCTTGAGCGGAGACGTATACGAGCAGTACTTC; j_call: TRBJ2-7; v_call: TRBV5-1; d_call: NA; clone_size: many
cdr3_aa: CATRKGAGNEQYF; cdr3_nt: TGTGCCACCAGGAAGGGGGCCGGGAACGAGCAGTACTTC; j_call: TRBJ2-7; v_call: TRBV15; d_call: TRBD1; clone_size: NA
cdr3_aa: CASSFGSGGANTGELFF; cdr3_nt: TGTGCCAGCAGTTTTGGTAGCGGGGGGGCGAACACCGGGGAGCTGTTTTTT; j_call: TRBJ2-2; v_call: TRBV12-3/TRBV12-4; d_call: TRBD2; clone_size: many
cdr3_aa: CASTQLAGHTGELFF; cdr3_nt: TGTGCCAGCACCCAGCTAGCGGGGCACACCGGGGAGCTGTTTTTT; j_call: TRBJ2-2; v_call: TRBV2; d_call: TRBD2; clone_size: few
cdr3_aa: CSARGGQGSYEQYF; cdr3_nt: TGCAGTGCTAGAGGCGGACAGGGGTCCTACGAGCAGTACTTC; j_call: TRBJ2-7; v_call: TRBV20-1; d_call: TRBD1; clone_size: NA
cdr3_aa: CASSPEQGPEETQYF; cdr3_nt: TGTGCCAGCAGCCCGGAACAGGGCCCAGAAGAGACCCAGTACTTC; j_call: TRBJ2-5; v_call: TRBV5-5; d_call: NA; clone_size: NA
cdr3_aa: CASTLDRGGTGELFF; cdr3_nt: TGTGCCAGCACTCTGGACAGGGGCGGCACCGGGGAGCTGTTTTTT; j_call: TRBJ2-2; v_call: TRBV9; d_call: TRBD1; clone_size: few
cdr3_aa: CASSTDSAGSPLHF; cdr3_nt: TGTGCCAGCAGCACCGACAGTGCTGGTTCACCCCTCCACTTT; j_call: TRBJ1-6; v_call: TRBV11-2; d_call: NA; clone_size: NA
cdr3_aa: CASSLLPSSGYNEQFF; cdr3_nt: TGTGCCAGCAGCTTACTTCCTAGCTCAGGCTACAATGAGCAGTTCTTC; j_call: TRBJ2-1; v_call: TRBV7-9; d_call: NA; clone_size: many
cdr3_aa: CASSSEPFGTGYF; cdr3_nt: TGTGCCAGCAGTTCCGAACCCTTCGGGACAGGTTACTTC; j_call: TRBJ2-7; v_call: TRBV28; d_call: TRBD1; clone_size: few
cdr3_aa: CASSESETGELFF; cdr3_nt: TGCGCCAGCAGCGAATCCGAGACCGGGGAGCTGTTTTTT; j_call: TRBJ2-2; v_call: TRBV5-1; d_call: NA; clone_size: NA
cdr3_aa: CASNTGASNYGYTF; cdr3_nt: TGTGCCAGTAATACAGGGGCTTCTAACTATGGCTACACCTTC; j_call: TRBJ1-2; v_call: TRBV19; d_call: TRBD1; clone_size: few
cdr3_aa: CASSQGSGAGNTIYF; cdr3_nt: TGCGCCAGCAGCCAAGGTTCGGGGGCCGGAAACACCATATATTTT; j_call: TRBJ1-3; v_call: TRBV4-3; d_call: NA; clone_size: few